This TCR beta chain was sequenced for a study of T-cell memory formation after mild COVID-19. General study points: Contracting CD4+ clones lay largely in CM and EM, with CD8+ ones residing in EMRA. SARS-CoV-2 specificity was not confirmed for second-wave clones peaking on day 37.

It was 5'RACE with constant-segment primers that produced the TCR alpha and TCR beta cDNA libraries, which carried sample barcodes and UMIs. Each CDR3 protein gets one entry after TCRdb re-called the 5' RACE reads with MiXCR. The sample yields 150,000 to 200,000 distinct CDR3 sequences, 9.5% to 13% seen once. This clonotype was observed a few times. Antigen: not known. V dropped 11 bases and J dropped 2 bases, with 18 bases sitting between them. Germline V lookup: CDR1 MNHEY, CDR2 SVGEGT. The CDR3 loop spans 14 amino acids. The gene calls are TRBV6-2 or TRBV6-3 and TRBJ2-5; maybe TRBD1 (5 bases). The specimen sequenced was PBMCs or a T cell subset sorted from them (not recorded which). The receptor was isolated from a man aged 18 to 29 who had mild COVID-19 (a few samples of this study predate the infection). Cell type and time point are not known. In DNA form, the CDR3 reads TGTGCCGGCCAGGACCCTAGGACACAAGAGACCCAGTACTTC. This gives the protein CAGQDPRTQETQYF.